Following are 15 T cell receptor beta chains from one sample sequenced in a study of T cells in Graves' hyperthyroidism and ophthalmopathy. RNA transcripts were the template for amplifying TCR beta CDR3 regions. The TCR CDR3 first-round RT-PCR relied on the HTBI primer set. TCRdb re-analysed the multiplex PCR reads in MiXCR, keeping a single row per CDR3 protein. The sample records approximately 410,000 distinct CDR3 sequences, about 14% being singletons. The specimen was blood. The receptors derive from a man younger than 30 with Graves' ophthalmopathy.

Ten or more counts support this clonotype. The chain couples TRBV27 to TRBJ1-2; 10 bases align to TRBD1. V lost 4 bases, J lost 5 bases, and 7 bases stayed unmatched. CDR3 length: 15 residues. Germline V CDR1 and CDR2: MNHEY, SMNVEV (reference sequence). The CDR3, as DNA: TGTGCCAGCAGTTGGTCGGGACAGGGGCAATATGGCTACACCTTC. Translating gives CASSWSGQGQYGYTF.

The sample holds many counts of this clonotype. V usage is TRBV27 and J usage is TRBJ1-1, with D unresolved. V lost 5 bases to trimming and J lost 7 bases, with 17 bases between them. The CDR3 extends over 14 amino acids. The germline V gene encodes CDR1 MNHEY and CDR2 SMNVEV (reference sequence). As DNA, the CDR3 is TGTGCCAGCAGTCGCTGGGGAGGGTTCAATGAAGCTTTCTTT. It yields the protein CASSRWGGFNEAFF.

This clonotype was seen at least ten times. V and J are TRBV6-1 and TRBJ1-4; D ambiguous. V was trimmed by 5 bases and J by 7 bases, leaving 17 bases between them. The CDR3 extends over 15 amino acids. Germline V gene sequence: CDR1 MNHNS, CDR2 SASEGT. CDR3 in amino acids: CASSRDSISGEKLFF. The DNA of the CDR3 is TGTGCCAGCAGTCGTGATAGTATCTCTGGTGAAAAACTGTTTTTT.

This clonotype was recorded a few times. This chain joins TRBV19 and TRBJ1-2; tentative D call: TRBD1 (5 bases). Germline assignment: CDR1 LNHDA and CDR2 SQIVND (reference sequence). The CDR3 contains 16 residues. The V end lost 4 bases, the J end lost 6 bases, and 21 bases lay between the germline ends. The CDR3 reads CASSTPTTGVYHGYTF. As DNA, the CDR3 is TGTGCCAGTAGTACACCCACAACGGGGGTATATCATGGCTACACCTTC.

The V call is TRBV20-1, the J call TRBJ1-5; D remains ambiguous. Trimming removed 6 bases at V and 2 bases at J, with 8 bases between. The germline gives CDR1 DFQATT, CDR2 SNEGSKA (reference sequence). The CDR3 contains 12 residues. The CDR3: CSALRGNQPQHF. CDR3 sequence (DNA): TGCAGTGCCCTTCGGGGCAATCAGCCCCAGCATTTT.

This clonotype was seen more than once but under ten times. J is TRBJ1-2 and V is TRBV20-1; D call uncertain. With 5 bases removed from V and 8 bases from J, the gap between germline ends came to 12 bases. The CDR3 is 11 residues long. CDR1 and CDR2 from the germline V gene are DFQATT and SNEGSKA (reference sequence). This CDR3 reads CSADGAGGYTF. For the CDR3, the DNA is TGCAGTGCTGACGGCGCCGGGGGCTACACCTTC.

There are many counts of this clonotype. This chain joins TRBV12-3 or TRBV12-4 and TRBJ2-1; perhaps D is TRBD1 or TRBD2 (5 bases each). V shed 3 bases and J shed 6 bases, with 12 bases lying between them. CDR3 length: 14 residues. CDR3 loop: CASSLRGSPNEQFF. The CDR3 DNA sequence: TGTGCCAGCAGTTTGAGGGGATCCCCCAATGAGCAGTTCTTC.

This clonotype was counted at least ten times. The genes are TRBV24-1 and TRBJ2-5; perhaps TRBD2 as D (5 bases). Germline-derived CDR1 and CDR2 are KGHDR and SFDVKD. The CDR3 contains 13 residues. Trimming removed 4 bases from V and 10 bases from J, with 15 bases in between. This CDR3 is CATSDPPGMYQYF. CDR3 DNA: TGTGCCACCAGTGACCCCCCCGGGATGTACCAGTACTTC.

This clonotype occurred many times. This sequence joins TRBV24-1 and TRBJ2-3, with TRBD1 matching 7 bases. The trim removed 7 bases at V and 0 bases at J, leaving 0 bases unmatched. The CDR3 runs 13 residues. CDR1 KGHDR and CDR2 SFDVKD come from the germline V gene. The CDR3 is CATRDRSTDTQYF. DNA of the CDR3: TGTGCCACCAGGGACAGGAGCACAGATACGCAGTATTTT.

With regard to this clonotype: One junction end does not reproduce the germline sequence, and a read error may be involved. J is TRBJ2-5 and V is TRBV18; either TRBD1 or TRBD2 may fit D (6 bases each). The germline CDR1 and CDR2 sequences are KGHSH and LQKENI. The CDR3 totals 13 residues. CDR3 nucleotides: TGTGCCAGCTCACCACAGGGGGGAGAGACCCGGTACTTC. Encoded protein: CASSPQGGETRYF.

In its sample, this clonotype was seen many times. This chain links TRBV20-1 with TRBJ2-7, with TRBD2 matching 10 bases. Looked up from germline, CDR1 is DFQATT and CDR2 is SNEGSKA (reference sequence). Trimming cost V 3 bases and J 3 bases; bases outside gene matches: 2. The CDR3 length is 13 residues. CDR3 nucleotide sequence: TGCAGTGCTAGGCCTAGCGGGAGCTACGAGCAGTACTTC. It codes for CSARPSGSYEQYF.

J is TRBJ1-3 and V is TRBV19, with a possible D match to TRBD1 (6 bases). The germline V gene encodes CDR1 LNHDA and CDR2 SQIVND (reference sequence). The CDR3 covers 14 residues. V lost 7 bases to trimming and J lost 3 bases, with 13 bases between them. The CDR3 spells CASITGRNGNTIYF. DNA of the CDR3: TGTGCCAGTATAACAGGGCGAAATGGAAACACCATATATTTT.

This clonotype was detected many times. The rearrangement links TRBV2 to TRBJ1-5; possible D gene TRBD1, 5 bases. Trimming cost V 6 bases and J 0 bases, with 9 bases left between them. The CDR3 extends over 14 amino acids. The germline V gene has CDR1 SNHLY and CDR2 FYNNEI. For the CDR3, the DNA is TGTGCCAGCAGGGGGGTAAATAGCAATCAGCCCCAGCATTTT. Translating gives CASRGVNSNQPQHF. Looking up the rest from reference TRBV2 and TRBJ1-5 gives the full variable domain: EPEVTQTPSHQVTQMGQEVILRCVPISNHLYFYWYRQILGQKVEFLVSFYNNEISEKSEIFDDQFSVERPDGSNFTLKIRSTKLEDSAMYFCASRGVNSNQPQHFGDGTRLSIL.

This clonotype has ten or more counts. The chain is built from TRBV9 and TRBJ2-4, with 7 bases that match TRBD2. The ends lost 0 bases at V and 6 bases at J; junction bases unmatched: 12. This CDR3 spans 17 amino acids. Germline CDR1 is SGDLS and CDR2 is YYNGEE. The CDR3 region has the DNA TGTGCCAGCAGCGTAGGGGGAACTAGCGCCGGGGGAAACATTCAGTACTTC. It translates to CASSVGGTSAGGNIQYF.

The chain carries TRBV7-3 and TRBJ2-7; 10 bases line up with TRBD1. The length of the CDR3 is 15 residues. In germline, CDR1 is SGHTA, CDR2 FQGTGA. V lost 5 bases to trimming and J lost 2 bases; unmatched junction nucleotides: 6. CDR3 sequence reads: CASSQGDRGAYEQYF. CDR3 nucleotide sequence: TGTGCCAGCAGCCAAGGGGACAGGGGTGCCTACGAGCAGTACTTC.